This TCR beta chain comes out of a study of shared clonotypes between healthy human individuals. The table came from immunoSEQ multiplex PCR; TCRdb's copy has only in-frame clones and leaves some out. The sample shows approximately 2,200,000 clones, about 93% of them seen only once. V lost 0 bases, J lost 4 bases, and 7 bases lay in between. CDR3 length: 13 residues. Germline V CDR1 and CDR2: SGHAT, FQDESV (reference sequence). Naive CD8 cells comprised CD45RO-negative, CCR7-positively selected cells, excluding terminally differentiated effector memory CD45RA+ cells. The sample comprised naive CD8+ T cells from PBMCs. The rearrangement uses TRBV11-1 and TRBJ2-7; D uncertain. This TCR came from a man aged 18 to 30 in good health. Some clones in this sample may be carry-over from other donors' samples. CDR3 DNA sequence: TGTGCCAGCAGCTTAGCTCGGCGATACGAGCAGTACTTC. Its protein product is CASSLARRYEQYF.